A selection of T cell receptor beta chains follows, all from one sample in a study of control samples from healthy donors and cancer patients. Assay used: immunoSEQ multiplex PCR; TCRdb lists only in-frame clones, some missing. Among about 55,000 clones listed, roughly 86% were seen once. Sequencing was carried out using blood. Every receptor here comes from a man aged 50 or older in good health. Both conserved end residues are part of each CDR3. The D gene is left open where the match is weak. Not all rows give a size; the values are once, few, many and, for expanded clones, a class.

>NA|TRBJ2-7|NA|TRBV29-1
TGCAGCGTCCTAGCCCCCAGGGGGGACGAGCAGTACTTC
CSVLAPRGDEQYF
>NA|TRBJ2-5|TRBD2|TRBV30
TGTGCCTGGAGTGGGGGCAGCGGGGATGAGACCCAGTACTTC
CAWSGGSGDETQYF
>NA|TRBJ2-7|TRBD2|TRBV27
TGTGCCAGCAGTCCGCTAGCGGGAGGGACCTCCTACGAGCAGTACTTC
CASSPLAGGTSYEQYF
>NA|TRBJ2-1|NA|TRBV7-2
TGTGCCAGCAGCTCAACCCCCGGGGACTTCAATGAGCAGTTCTTC
CASSSTPGDFNEQFF
>few|TRBJ2-7|NA|TRBV7-9
TGTGCCAGCAGCTCCGCGCCCACCGAGCAGTACTTC
CASSSAPTEQYF
>NA|TRBJ2-3|TRBD2|TRBV6-2/TRBV6-3
TGTGCCAGCAGTCCCGGGGGAGCGGGAGTGGGCACAGATACGCAGTATTTT
CASSPGGAGVGTDTQYF
>NA|TRBJ1-2|NA|TRBV4-1
TGCGCCAGCAGCCAAGATCAGGTTATTTACGGACCCGGGAGCTACACCTTC
CASSQDQVIYGPGSYTF
>NA|TRBJ1-2|TRBD1|TRBV30
TGTGCCTGGAGGTCCGGGACAGGGGAATGGGGGTACACCTTC
CAWRSGTGEWGYTF
>NA|TRBJ2-7|TRBD2|TRBV18
TGTGCCAGCTCACCGGGTAGCGGGCTATCCTACGAGCAGTACTTC
CASSPGSGLSYEQYF
>NA|TRBJ2-3|TRBD1|TRBV11-2
TGTGCCAGCAGCTCTACAGGGGGAGCCACAGATACGCAGTATTTT
CASSSTGGATDTQYF
>NA|TRBJ1-2|NA|TRBV3-1/TRBV3-2
TGTGCCAGCAGCCCCCTTTACGGGGGAGGCTACACCTTC
CASSPLYGGGYTF
>NA|TRBJ1-6|TRBD1|TRBV7-9
TGTGCCAGCAGCCGGGACAGTCATAATTCACCCCTCCACTTT
CASSRDSHNSPLHF
>NA|TRBJ1-1|NA|TRBV21-1
TGTGCCAGCAGCACCCGACAGGGGAGTGCTGAAGCTTTCTTT
CASSTRQGSAEAFF
>NA|TRBJ2-3|TRBD2|TRBV6-1
TGTGCCAGCAGTGAAGCGATGGCGGGAGGGCGGGATACGCAGTATTTT
CASSEAMAGGRDTQYF
>NA|TRBJ1-4|TRBD1|TRBV11-3
TGTGCCAGCAGTCGAGCAGGGGGTATGGCTGAAAAACTGTTTTTT
CASSRAGGMAEKLFF
>once|TRBJ2-2|NA|TRBV5-1
TGCGCCAGCAGCTTGCGAGGGACCCATTCGAACACCGGGGAGCTGTTTTTT
CASSLRGTHSNTGELFF
>NA|TRBJ2-5|NA|TRBV29-1
TGCAGCGTTCGACTAGATACGGAGACCCAGTACTTC
CSVRLDTETQYF
>NA|TRBJ1-6|NA|TRBV19
TGTGCCAGTAGTACCGGGCGAGGGATCGCTTCACCCCTCCACTTT
CASSTGRGIASPLHF
>once|TRBJ2-6|NA|TRBV18
TGTGCCAGCTCACCACCGGGCCTCGCTCCTGGGGCCAACGTCCTGACTTTC
CASSPPGLAPGANVLTF
>NA|TRBJ2-3|NA|TRBV6-2/TRBV6-3
TGTGCCAGCAGTTACCCGACGAGGGGGTCCAGGAACCCTAGCACAGATACGCAGTATTTT
CASSYPTRGSRNPSTDTQYF
>NA|TRBJ2-7|TRBD1|TRBV27
TGTGCCAGCAGTTCCCAAGGGGGCGCATTCTACGAGCAGTACTTC
CASSSQGGAFYEQYF
>NA|TRBJ1-5|NA|TRBV6-4
TGTGCCAGCAGTGACAGCGTCAATCAGCCCCAGCATTTT
CASSDSVNQPQHF
>few|TRBJ2-7|NA|TRBV7-6
TGTGCCAGCAGCTTAGCTTTCGACGGGGAAGGTAGGACCGAGCAGTACTTC
CASSLAFDGEGRTEQYF
>NA|TRBJ1-2|TRBD1|TRBV6-6
TGTGCCAGCAGTTACACAGGGGGTCAGGCGCCCACCTTC
CASSYTGGQAPTF
>NA|TRBJ1-3|NA|TRBV10-3
TGTGCCATCAGTGAGTCCGACGGGAGGGTTGGAAACACCATATATTTT
CAISESDGRVGNTIYF
>NA|TRBJ2-3|TRBD2|TRBV11-3
TGTGCCAGCAGCTTAGGACTAGCGTCTAGCACAGATACGCAGTATTTT
CASSLGLASSTDTQYF
>NA|TRBJ2-4|TRBD1|TRBV6-5
TGTGCCAGCAGTAACACTTGGGGACAGGGAAACATTCAGTACTTC
CASSNTWGQGNIQYF
>NA|TRBJ2-7|NA|TRBV5-1
TGCGCCAGCAGCTTGGCAGGCGGGGGCCCCTACGAGCAGTACTTC
CASSLAGGGPYEQYF